These T cell receptor beta chains were read from a single sample in a study of shared T cell receptors in the human thymus. Sequencing was performed with immunoSEQ multiplex PCR; in TCRdb, only in-frame clones are kept and a portion is missing. This table holds hundreds of thousands of clones, more than 75% found once. The same data also went into a second study, on human thymus T cells.

Specimen: thymocytes. The receptors originated from a boy in the first two years of life with a congenital heart defect. Both conserved end residues are part of each CDR3. The order of the fields is clone size, V gene, J gene, CDR3 protein. Size is omitted from some rows. Given values are once, few, many or a class for expanded clones.

.	TRBV30	TRBJ2-6	CAWSVYGTSGANVLTF
.	TRBV27	TRBJ1-1	CASSLYWRTGGTEAFF
.	TRBV28	TRBJ2-3	CASSNPGRGWRSHTDTQYF
once	TRBV2	TRBJ1-1	CASSGGGQENTEAFF
.	TRBV27	TRBJ2-1	CASSPGGYNEQFF
.	TRBV25-1	TRBJ2-5	CASSEWGKYQETQYF
.	TRBV7-9	TRBJ2-7	CASSNEGLAGHSYEQYF
.	TRBV4-2	TRBJ2-7	CASSQDPPGGGGSYEQYF
.	TRBV30	TRBJ2-6	CAWVARQGNSGANVLTF
.	TRBV25-1	TRBJ1-1	CASRSGQLNTEAFF
.	TRBV15	TRBJ2-7	CATSTFRVSYEQYF
.	TRBV4-1	TRBJ1-4	CASSQDQGEKLFF
.	TRBV11-1	TRBJ2-1	CASSPQGGAGGPNNEQFF
few	TRBV18	TRBJ1-2	CASSPFGGDDYGYTF
.	TRBV6-6	TRBJ1-1	CASSYPQGILTEAFF
.	TRBV6-6	TRBJ1-1	CASSSDYTEAFF
.	TRBV4-1	TRBJ2-7	CASSRLPLTSGTPYEQYF
.	TRBV15	TRBJ1-1	CATSRTGAEAFF
.	TRBV7-6	TRBJ1-2	CASSLVATGGRNYGYTF
.	TRBV4-1	TRBJ1-1	CASSAGSTTYTEAFF
.	TRBV11-3	TRBJ2-7	CASSQPGQGPGVEQYF
.	TRBV12-5	TRBJ1-5	CASGALGHGSNQPQHF
.	TRBV12-2	TRBJ2-7	CASRLVAGPDAEQYF
.	TRBV4-3	TRBJ2-5	CASSQDVAGGGQETQYF
.	TRBV5-5	TRBJ2-3	CASSLETSGRFTDTQYF
once	TRBV7-2	TRBJ2-1	CASSRDRGSYNEQFF
.	TRBV6-1	TRBJ1-2	CASSGTTGDDYGYTF
once	TRBV28	TRBJ2-1	CASSLRTGNFYNEQFF
.	TRBV15	TRBJ2-7	CATSRVSGRAVREQYF
.	TRBV29-1	TRBJ2-1	CSVEPPTTSHSYNEQFF
.	TRBV25-1	TRBJ1-3	CASSESGTGGPSGNTIYF
.	TRBV6-6	TRBJ2-1	CASTGRSEQFF
.	TRBV6-1	TRBJ2-1	CASSEGKGADNEQFF